The rows below give T cell receptor beta chains drawn from one sample of a study of human T cells and chemical hapten exposure. One entry per CDR3 protein results from TCRdb running MiXCR on the RACE reads. The sample has 150,000 to 200,000 distinct CDR3 sequences, approximately 29% seen once. The specimen was whole blood, collected in connection with sensitization to the hapten diphenylcyclopropenone (DPC). The receptors shown here come from a woman in her 30s with alopecia areata. Some clones in this sample may be carry-over from other donors' samples. The CDR3 runs from the conserved cysteine through the conserved F or W. The order of the fields is D gene, V gene, J gene, CDR3 protein. A D gene is named only where the DNA matches it firmly.

.	TRBV28	TRBJ1-3	CASSLTTRRTGNTIYF
TRBD1	TRBV7-2	TRBJ2-2	CASNPQGASNTGELFF
.	TRBV10-2	TRBJ1-1	CASSVGGRANTEAFF
.	TRBV15	TRBJ1-2	CATSNRRSYGYTF
.	TRBV27	TRBJ2-7	CASSLGARAYEQYF
.	TRBV7-2	TRBJ1-4	CASSLAFGEKLFF
.	TRBV20-1	TRBJ2-7	CSARRTPSPYEQYF
.	TRBV27	TRBJ2-7	CASSFSARPYEQYF
TRBD2	TRBV12-3/TRBV12-4	TRBJ2-2	CASSPQAGGFTGELFF
.	TRBV5-1	TRBJ2-3	CASSAGQYTDTQYF
.	TRBV7-2	TRBJ1-5	CASSLHEQGDNQPQHF
TRBD2	TRBV20-1	TRBJ2-2	CSASSGRGGELFF
TRBD1	TRBV28	TRBJ2-5	CASMTGEETQYF
.	TRBV19	TRBJ1-5	CASSITGTNQPQHF
TRBD2	TRBV12-3/TRBV12-4	TRBJ2-7	CASRLTSGYEQYF
TRBD1	TRBV6-5	TRBJ2-2	CASRRTGSGGELFF
TRBD1	TRBV7-9	TRBJ1-1	CASSLAGGTGPYTEAFF
TRBD2	TRBV10-3	TRBJ2-3	CAIRTSGSSTDTQYF
TRBD2	TRBV7-2	TRBJ2-3	CASSLAQGLATDTQYF
TRBD2	TRBV10-3	TRBJ2-1	CAISPQLGRGDHNEQFF
TRBD1	TRBV5-1	TRBJ2-5	CASSLRTGGQETQYF
TRBD1	TRBV29-1	TRBJ2-1	CSVHRGRGNEQFF
.	TRBV28	TRBJ1-5	CASSSSAVRNQPQHF
TRBD2	TRBV7-2	TRBJ2-4	CASSLAASGVAKNIQYF
.	TRBV10-3	TRBJ2-5	CAISDRETQYF
.	TRBV29-1	TRBJ1-2	CSVVGGGADYGCTF
.	TRBV24-1	TRBJ2-1	CATSDASSSSYNEQFF
TRBD2	TRBV20-1	TRBJ2-5	CSARVPSGRVGETQYF
.	TRBV20-1	TRBJ1-5	CSAIAGTDSNQPQHF
TRBD1	TRBV24-1	TRBJ1-2	CATSDHDRDFYGYTF
.	TRBV20-1	TRBJ2-1	CSASLGPSYNEQFF
.	TRBV28	TRBJ2-7	CASSFRGRRSYEQYF
TRBD1	TRBV29-1	TRBJ2-7	CSVGRDSAEQYF
.	TRBV29-1	TRBJ1-5	CSVAGSNQPQHF
.	TRBV11-2	TRBJ2-1	CASSQTLNEQFF
.	TRBV4-2	TRBJ2-1	CASSQVGGVGNSYNEQFF
.	TRBV7-2	TRBJ2-1	CASSLGLPHEQFF
.	TRBV13	TRBJ1-1	CASSLGQSANTEAFF
.	TRBV28	TRBJ2-6	CASRGAGANVLTF
TRBD2	TRBV9	TRBJ2-2	CASSANGLASGELFF
.	TRBV28	TRBJ1-2	CASSSARRVGYGYTF
.	TRBV10-3	TRBJ2-1	CAISERQADNEQFF
.	TRBV29-1	TRBJ2-3	CSVTGRTTDTQYF
.	TRBV20-1	TRBJ2-3	CSATFAGDGTDTQYF
.	TRBV7-2	TRBJ1-2	CASSLDFNNYGYTF
.	TRBV28	TRBJ2-1	CASSLIPWGQFF
.	TRBV7-2	TRBJ1-2	CASSVDGTRRGYGYTF
.	TRBV15	TRBJ1-4	CATSRFREGEKLFF
.	TRBV4-1	TRBJ2-4	CASSHTRDKKNIQYF
.	TRBV4-2	TRBJ1-1	CASSQDDRSNTEAFF
.	TRBV7-2	TRBJ1-6	CASSPTSNSPLHF
.	TRBV14	TRBJ2-1	CASSQDLAGEHEQFF
.	TRBV20-1	TRBJ1-1	CSAKGSAREAFF